The rows below give T cell receptor beta chains drawn from one sample of a study of cytomegalovirus exposure and HLA in healthy donors. Profiling relied on immunoSEQ multiplex PCR, and the TCRdb table lists in-frame clones only, not all of them. The table shows more than 80,000 clones, with about 85% occurring only once. Sequences were obtained from PBMCs. These TCRs come from a female donor in good health and CMV-seropositive. CDR3s include the opening cysteine and the closing phenylalanine or tryptophan. Each record gives: clone size, D gene, V gene, J gene, CDR3 DNA, CDR3 protein. D genes are given only for firm matches. Some rows have no size entry. The others give once, few or many, or a class for an expanded clone.

clone size: -; D gene: -; V gene: TRBV29-1; J gene: TRBJ2-1; CDR3 DNA: TGCAGCGTTGACCCAGGAGGCTCCTACAATGAGCAGTTCTTC; CDR3 protein: CSVDPGGSYNEQFF
clone size: -; D gene: -; V gene: TRBV7-2; J gene: TRBJ2-3; CDR3 DNA: TGTGCCAGCAGCTTAGAGGAGTGGCCCAAGACAGATACGCAGTATTTT; CDR3 protein: CASSLEEWPKTDTQYF
clone size: few; D gene: -; V gene: TRBV28; J gene: TRBJ2-1; CDR3 DNA: TGTGCCAGCGGCAGCGGATACAATGAGCAGTTCTTC; CDR3 protein: CASGSGYNEQFF
clone size: -; D gene: TRBD1; V gene: TRBV29-1; J gene: TRBJ2-7; CDR3 DNA: TGCAGCATACAAACAGGGGGCGGGGGCGAGCAGTACTTC; CDR3 protein: CSIQTGGGGEQYF
clone size: -; D gene: -; V gene: TRBV5-1; J gene: TRBJ1-1; CDR3 DNA: TGCGCCAGCAGCTTGGGGGCCCCAGGGGAAATCGCTGAAGCTTTCTTT; CDR3 protein: CASSLGAPGEIAEAFF
clone size: few; D gene: TRBD2; V gene: TRBV7-8; J gene: TRBJ2-7; CDR3 DNA: TGTGCCAGCAGCTTAGTTGCTAGCGGGAGAACCTACGAGCAGTACTTC; CDR3 protein: CASSLVASGRTYEQYF
clone size: -; D gene: -; V gene: TRBV9; J gene: TRBJ1-2; CDR3 DNA: TGTGCCAGCAGCTCCCTCCCCGGGGGGAACTATGGCTACCCCTTC; CDR3 protein: CASSSLPGGNYGYPF
clone size: -; D gene: TRBD2; V gene: TRBV19; J gene: TRBJ2-2; CDR3 DNA: TGTGCCAGTAGTACCCCGGGACTAGCGGGTAACACCGGGGAGCTGTTTTTT; CDR3 protein: CASSTPGLAGNTGELFF
clone size: -; D gene: TRBD1; V gene: TRBV5-1; J gene: TRBJ1-4; CDR3 DNA: TGCGCCAGCAGCCCTATCGACAGGGATCGGAGTGAAAAACTGTTTTTT; CDR3 protein: CASSPIDRDRSEKLFF
clone size: -; D gene: -; V gene: TRBV2; J gene: TRBJ2-1; CDR3 DNA: TGTGCCAGCAGTCCTCTAACAGGGTACGACAATGAGCAGTTCTTC; CDR3 protein: CASSPLTGYDNEQFF
clone size: -; D gene: -; V gene: TRBV2; J gene: TRBJ1-2; CDR3 DNA: TGTGCCAGCAGCCTACAGGGTGGGGTCTCCTATGGCTACACCTTC; CDR3 protein: CASSLQGGVSYGYTF
clone size: -; D gene: -; V gene: TRBV10-1; J gene: TRBJ1-1; CDR3 DNA: TGCGCCAGCAGTGAAATTGCCGGCGGCACTGAAGCTTTCTTT; CDR3 protein: CASSEIAGGTEAFF
clone size: -; D gene: -; V gene: TRBV5-1; J gene: TRBJ2-5; CDR3 DNA: TGCGCCAGCAGCTTGGTGCAGGGGTCCCAAGAGACCCAGTACTTC; CDR3 protein: CASSLVQGSQETQYF
clone size: -; D gene: TRBD2; V gene: TRBV6-5; J gene: TRBJ2-1; CDR3 DNA: TGTGCCAGCAGTTACTCGACGGACGGGAGGGCCCCGTTCTTC; CDR3 protein: CASSYSTDGRAPFF
clone size: -; D gene: TRBD2; V gene: TRBV4-1; J gene: TRBJ2-3; CDR3 DNA: TGCGCCAGCAGCCGTGTAGCGGGGCGCACAGATACGCAGTATTTT; CDR3 protein: CASSRVAGRTDTQYF
clone size: -; D gene: -; V gene: TRBV6-5; J gene: TRBJ2-1; CDR3 DNA: TGTGCCAGCAGCACCGGGGAGCCGTCCTACAATGAGCGGTTCTTC; CDR3 protein: CASSTGEPSYNERFF
clone size: -; D gene: -; V gene: TRBV28; J gene: TRBJ1-4; CDR3 DNA: TGTGCCAGCAGTTTAGCGACAGTCAATGAAAAACTGTTTTTT; CDR3 protein: CASSLATVNEKLFF
clone size: -; D gene: TRBD1; V gene: TRBV5-6; J gene: TRBJ1-3; CDR3 DNA: TGTGCCAGCAGCTGGAGGGCAGGGGGCGAGGCTGGAAACACCATATATTTT; CDR3 protein: CASSWRAGGEAGNTIYF
clone size: -; D gene: TRBD1; V gene: TRBV5-4; J gene: TRBJ1-6; CDR3 DNA: TGTGCCAGCAGCTGGGACAGAGATAATTCACCCCTCCACTTT; CDR3 protein: CASSWDRDNSPLHF
clone size: -; D gene: TRBD1; V gene: TRBV29-1; J gene: TRBJ1-2; CDR3 DNA: TGCAGCGTTGAAGATACAGGGGACTATGGCTACACCTTC; CDR3 protein: CSVEDTGDYGYTF
clone size: few; D gene: TRBD1; V gene: TRBV5-4; J gene: TRBJ1-1; CDR3 DNA: TGTGCCAGCAGCCCGGACAGGGACGTAGTGAACACTGAAGCTTTCTTT; CDR3 protein: CASSPDRDVVNTEAFF
clone size: -; D gene: TRBD2; V gene: TRBV5-4; J gene: TRBJ2-1; CDR3 DNA: TGTGCCAGCAGCACGCGCGGGGGGGCAAATGAGCAGTTCTTC; CDR3 protein: CASSTRGGANEQFF
clone size: once; D gene: -; V gene: TRBV27; J gene: TRBJ1-1; CDR3 DNA: TGTGCCAGCAGCTCGGGACACCTCACTGAAGCTTTCTTT; CDR3 protein: CASSSGHLTEAFF
clone size: -; D gene: TRBD2; V gene: TRBV25-1; J gene: TRBJ2-7; CDR3 DNA: TGTGCCAGCAGTGAATCCTTGTCCGGGACTAGCGGGGAAAACGAGCAGTACTTC; CDR3 protein: CASSESLSGTSGENEQYF
clone size: -; D gene: TRBD2; V gene: TRBV28; J gene: TRBJ2-7; CDR3 DNA: TGTGCCAGCAGTTTAAGCGGGGGGAGCTCCTACGAGCAGTACTTC; CDR3 protein: CASSLSGGSSYEQYF
clone size: -; D gene: -; V gene: TRBV19; J gene: TRBJ2-5; CDR3 DNA: TGTGCCAGTACCTCGGACAGACCACAAGAGACCCAGTACTTC; CDR3 protein: CASTSDRPQETQYF
clone size: few; D gene: -; V gene: TRBV5-1; J gene: TRBJ2-5; CDR3 DNA: TGCGCCAGCAGCTTAGGGGGGACCCAGTACTTC; CDR3 protein: CASSLGGTQYF
clone size: -; D gene: -; V gene: TRBV11-2; J gene: TRBJ2-7; CDR3 DNA: TGTGCCAGCAGCCCCCTGACGAGGGTAAGCTACGAGCAGTACTTC; CDR3 protein: CASSPLTRVSYEQYF
clone size: -; D gene: TRBD2; V gene: TRBV7-6; J gene: TRBJ2-5; CDR3 DNA: TGTGCCAGCAGCTCCTGGACTAGCGGGGAGATCCAAGAGACCCAGTACTTC; CDR3 protein: CASSSWTSGEIQETQYF
clone size: -; D gene: -; V gene: TRBV19; J gene: TRBJ2-7; CDR3 DNA: TGTGCCAGTAGGGGCGCGGGCGGGGCAGGCTACGAGCAGTACTTC; CDR3 protein: CASRGAGGAGYEQYF